A selection of T cell receptor beta chains follows, all from one sample in a study of blood T cell repertoires in COVID-19. Clones were sequenced by immunoSEQ multiplex PCR, and TCRdb holds only the in-frame ones, with some missing. The repertoire has about 220,000 clones, 70% to 90% of them found once; the top ten carry 13%. Sequenced material: peripheral blood. The receptors stem from a human donor in a cohort sampled during active COVID-19. The CDR3 runs from the conserved cysteine through the conserved F or W. The order of the fields is clone size, V gene, D gene, J gene, CDR3 DNA, CDR3 protein. The D gene is left open where the match is weak. Clone sizes are given selectively: once, few, many, or a class where the clone is expanded.

abundance: .; v_gene: TRBV28; d_gene: .; j_gene: TRBJ1-1; CDR3nt: TGTGCCAGCATCTCGGTTTTGAACACTGAAGCTTTCTTT; CDR3aa: CASISVLNTEAFF
abundance: .; v_gene: TRBV27; d_gene: TRBD2; j_gene: TRBJ2-2; CDR3nt: TGTGCCAGCAGTTTATCGAGCGGGAGGTGGACCGGGGAGCTGTTTTTT; CDR3aa: CASSLSSGRWTGELFF
abundance: once; v_gene: TRBV19; d_gene: TRBD1; j_gene: TRBJ2-1; CDR3nt: TGTGCCAGTGGTCCACGGGACAGGGTTAATGAGCAGTTCTTC; CDR3aa: CASGPRDRVNEQFF
abundance: few; v_gene: TRBV7-6; d_gene: TRBD2; j_gene: TRBJ2-1; CDR3nt: TGTGCCAGCAGCTTAGCCCTCCCTAGCGGGACCTACAATGAGCAGTTCTTC; CDR3aa: CASSLALPSGTYNEQFF
abundance: .; v_gene: TRBV19; d_gene: TRBD1; j_gene: TRBJ1-5; CDR3nt: TGTGCCAGTAGTGGACAGGGTGATCAGCCCCAGCATTTT; CDR3aa: CASSGQGDQPQHF
abundance: .; v_gene: TRBV27; d_gene: TRBD1; j_gene: TRBJ1-2; CDR3nt: TGTGCCAGCAGAACAGGGGGAGGTGGCTACACCTTC; CDR3aa: CASRTGGGGYTF
abundance: .; v_gene: TRBV28; d_gene: .; j_gene: TRBJ2-7; CDR3nt: TGTGCCAGCAGTTTAGTCAGTGCCTACGAGCAGTACTTC; CDR3aa: CASSLVSAYEQYF
abundance: few; v_gene: TRBV28; d_gene: .; j_gene: TRBJ1-3; CDR3nt: TGTGCCAGCAGTCTGCAAGGAACGGACACAGGAAACACCATATATTTT; CDR3aa: CASSLQGTDTGNTIYF
abundance: .; v_gene: TRBV7-9; d_gene: TRBD2; j_gene: TRBJ2-1; CDR3nt: TGTGCCAGCAGCTTAGAGCCAGCGGGGGAAAATGAGCAGTTCTTC; CDR3aa: CASSLEPAGENEQFF
abundance: .; v_gene: TRBV19; d_gene: TRBD1; j_gene: TRBJ1-2; CDR3nt: TGTGCCAGTAGGACAGGGGCGTACAACTATGGCTACACCTTC; CDR3aa: CASRTGAYNYGYTF
abundance: .; v_gene: TRBV28; d_gene: TRBD1; j_gene: TRBJ2-7; CDR3nt: TGTGCCAGCAGCTACAGGGGTCGGTTGTACGAGCAGTACTTC; CDR3aa: CASSYRGRLYEQYF
abundance: .; v_gene: TRBV11-3; d_gene: .; j_gene: TRBJ2-1; CDR3nt: TGTGCCAGCAGCTCCCTCGACTGGGCGGGAACCAATGAGCAGTTCTTC; CDR3aa: CASSSLDWAGTNEQFF
abundance: .; v_gene: TRBV5-5; d_gene: TRBD1; j_gene: TRBJ1-4; CDR3nt: TGTGCCAGCAGCTTTACAGGGGATGGTGCAACTGAAAAACTGTTTTTT; CDR3aa: CASSFTGDGATEKLFF
abundance: .; v_gene: TRBV5-1; d_gene: .; j_gene: TRBJ1-3; CDR3nt: TGCGCCAGCAGCGCAACAGGGCTCCCTGGAAACACCATATATTTT; CDR3aa: CASSATGLPGNTIYF
abundance: few; v_gene: TRBV12-3/TRBV12-4; d_gene: .; j_gene: TRBJ1-1; CDR3nt: TGTGCCAGCAGTTTTGAGGGTAACACTGAAGCTTTCTTT; CDR3aa: CASSFEGNTEAFF
abundance: .; v_gene: TRBV12-3/TRBV12-4; d_gene: .; j_gene: TRBJ1-1; CDR3nt: TGTGCCAGCAGTTTACAGGGGAGCACTGAAGCTTTCTTT; CDR3aa: CASSLQGSTEAFF
abundance: .; v_gene: TRBV4-2; d_gene: .; j_gene: TRBJ1-5; CDR3nt: TGTGCCAGCAGCCAAGGCCCAGCCGGGGCCCAGCATTTT; CDR3aa: CASSQGPAGAQHF
abundance: .; v_gene: TRBV2; d_gene: .; j_gene: TRBJ1-1; CDR3nt: TGTGCCAGCAGTCCTGACAGGCGAAGCACTGAAGCTTTCTTT; CDR3aa: CASSPDRRSTEAFF
abundance: .; v_gene: TRBV19; d_gene: .; j_gene: TRBJ1-3; CDR3nt: TGTGCCAGTAGTCCCCGGACAAGAACACACACCATATATTTT; CDR3aa: CASSPRTRTHTIYF
abundance: .; v_gene: TRBV27; d_gene: .; j_gene: TRBJ1-1; CDR3nt: TGTGCCAGCAGTAGCCGGGGAGGGTACACTGAAGCTTTCTTT; CDR3aa: CASSSRGGYTEAFF
abundance: few; v_gene: TRBV15; d_gene: .; j_gene: TRBJ2-3; CDR3nt: TGTGCCACCAGCAGAGAGGGGGGAGGACTACTCACAGATACGCAGTATTTT; CDR3aa: CATSREGGGLLTDTQYF
abundance: .; v_gene: TRBV28; d_gene: TRBD2; j_gene: TRBJ2-2; CDR3nt: TGTGCCTCCAGGGGACTAGCGGTAAACACCGGGGAGCTGTTTTTT; CDR3aa: CASRGLAVNTGELFF
abundance: .; v_gene: TRBV28; d_gene: .; j_gene: TRBJ2-7; CDR3nt: TGTGCCAGCAGTTTGGGTGGACAGTTAAGCTCCTACGAGCAGTACTTC; CDR3aa: CASSLGGQLSSYEQYF
abundance: .; v_gene: TRBV7-9; d_gene: TRBD1; j_gene: TRBJ2-5; CDR3nt: TGTGCCAGCAGCTTAGCGGGACAGGGCAAAGAGACCCAGTACTTC; CDR3aa: CASSLAGQGKETQYF